This TCR beta chain was sequenced during a study of regulatory T cells in long-lasting Graves disease. Across the whole study: Patients newly diagnosed with Graves' had been on antithyroid drugs for under 3 months.

Time point: newly diagnosed GD, antithyroid drugs for less than 3 months. Making the TCR library involved RNA that had been extracted from PBMCs. Study-wide points: Newly diagnosed disease favored TRBV20-1 and TRBJ2-1 over persistent disease.

In this sample, this clonotype turned up many times. The antigen is not known. The TCR beta library used iRepertoire HTBI primers with Arm-PCR amplification of CDR3. TCRdb called the multiplex PCR reads again in MiXCR, with one record for every CDR3 protein. The sample lists roughly 380,000 distinct CDR3 sequences, 15% to 18% occurring once. V lost 0 bases and J 6 bases, leaving 11 bases between the germline ends. This CDR3 comprises 13 residues. In germline, CDR1 is GTSNPN, CDR2 SVGIG (reference sequence). This sample comprised peripheral blood mononuclear cells (PBMCs), obtained at new diagnosis, from a patient treated with antithyroid drugs. The V gene is TRBV30, the J gene TRBJ1-2; weak D call: TRBD1 (6 bases). The clonotype originates from a female donor with Graves disease. The CDR3 sequence: CAWSVHGGDGYTF. Written as DNA, the CDR3 is TGTGCCTGGAGTGTACACGGGGGCGATGGCTACACCTTC. The full variable domain, rest sourced from reference TRBV30 and TRBJ1-2, is SQTIHQWPATLVQPVGSPLSLECTVEGTSNPNLYWYRQAAGRGLQLLFYSVGIGQISSEVPQNLSASRPQDRQFILSSKKLLLSDSGFYLCAWSVHGGDGYTFGSGTRLTVV.